These 10 T cell receptor beta chains were sequenced from one sample in a study of T cell repertoires in cytomegalovirus infection (dated by TCRdb to the late 2010s). Instrument used: Illumina HiSeq 1500. The public reads were reanalyzed by TCRdb: fastp trimming at Q25, MiXCR alignment, in-frame beta chains only. CDR3 protein duplicates are merged, each entry listing the most common genes and DNA. The sample table contains about 140,000 distinct CDR3 sequences; only one count was recorded for about 6% of them. Approximately 18% of the sample belongs to the ten largest clones. Sequencing was carried out using PBMCs. All receptors come from a human donor in good health (CMV status not recorded). Some clones in this sample may be carry-over from other donors' samples.

This clonotype has just a few counts. J is TRBJ2-5 and V is TRBV10-3; the D is unclear. The CDR3 consists of 13 residues. The germline gives CDR1 ENHRY, CDR2 SYGVKD. V was trimmed by 6 bases and J by 4 bases, leaving 12 bases between them. CDR3 protein: CAIRVSLGETQYF. CDR3 sequence (DNA): TGTGCCATCAGGGTCTCTTTGGGAGAGACCCAGTACTTC.

This clonotype was found many times. V and J are TRBV5-6 and TRBJ2-3, with D perhaps matching TRBD1 or TRBD2 (5 bases each). The CDR3 is 16 residues long. With 4 bases removed from V and 2 bases from J, the gap between germline ends came to 17 bases. Germline values: CDR1 SGHDT, CDR2 YYEEEE. The CDR3 region has the DNA TGTGCCAGCAGCCCTGGGACCTTAAGGGTCACAGATACGCAGTATTTT. This encodes CASSPGTLRVTDTQYF. Full variable domain (missing parts from reference TRBV5-6 and TRBJ2-3): DAGVTQSPTHLIKTRGQQVTLRCSPKSGHDTVSWYQQALGQGPQFIFQYYEEEERQRGNFPDRFSGHQFPNYSSELNVNALLLGDSALYLCASSPGTLRVTDTQYFGPGTRLTVL.

This clonotype has a count of ten or more. The chain is built from TRBV5-5 and TRBJ1-2; 7 bases agree with TRBD1. Germline V CDR1 and CDR2: SGHKS, YYEKEE (reference sequence). The CDR3 runs to 14 residues. V shed 4 bases, J shed 7 bases, and the junction held 10 bases outside the gene matches. CDR3 sequence: CASSLGQPGPGYTF. In DNA form, the CDR3 reads TGTGCCAGCAGCCTGGGACAGCCAGGGCCTGGCTACACCTTC.

In its sample, this clonotype was seen many times. The chain is built from TRBV10-3 and TRBJ2-1; 8 bases are a match to TRBD2. Germline values: CDR1 ENHRY, CDR2 SYGVKD. The CDR3 consists of 16 residues. J was trimmed by 8 bases and V by 5 bases; bases with no gene match: 14. The CDR3 DNA reads TGTGCCATCAGTCTTTCCGGGACTAGGGCCGGCTATGAGCAGTTCTTC. Protein: CAISLSGTRAGYEQFF.

This clonotype has a count of ten or more. This chain uses TRBV7-2 with TRBJ2-3; possible D gene TRBD2, 6 bases. The CDR3 has 12 residues. The germline V gene has CDR1 SGHTA and CDR2 FQGNSA. Between the trimmed V and J ends, which lost 5 bases and 9 bases, there was a span of 12 bases. The CDR3 DNA reads as TGTGCCAGCAGCAGGGACTTCCTAACGCAGTATTTT. Translated: CASSRDFLTQYF.

There are a few counts of this clonotype. This chain connects TRBV28 to TRBJ2-7; 9 bases align to TRBD2. Trimming removed 4 bases from V and 2 bases from J; junction bases left unmatched: 6. The CDR3 loop spans 15 amino acids. Germline V gives CDR1 MDHEN, CDR2 SYDVKM. This chain's CDR3 is CASSSLGTSPYEQYF. The CDR3 DNA reads TGTGCCAGCAGTTCCCTAGGGACTAGCCCCTACGAGCAGTACTTC.

This clonotype was seen a few times. The rearrangement links TRBV28 to TRBJ2-6; tentatively, D is TRBD1 or TRBD2 (5 bases each). Germline-derived CDR1 and CDR2 are MDHEN and SYDVKM. This CDR3 has 17 residues. The V end lost 3 bases, the J end lost 4 bases, and 16 bases lay between the germline ends. CDR3 in amino acids: CASSLRGVRAGANVLTF. CDR3 DNA: TGTGCCAGCAGTTTGAGGGGTGTTAGGGCCGGGGCCAACGTCCTGACTTTC.

This clonotype was detected ten times or more. V and J are TRBV7-2 and TRBJ2-1, with a possible D match to TRBD2 (5 bases). This CDR3 spans 14 amino acids. Germline V gene lookup returns CDR1 SGHTA and CDR2 FQGNSA. The V and J ends lost 10 bases and 0 bases respectively, with 13 bases between them. The CDR3 region has the DNA TGTGCCACCGGATCGGGATCCTCCTACAATGAGCAGTTCTTC. This codes for CATGSGSSYNEQFF. The variable domain in full, completed from reference TRBV7-2 and TRBJ2-1, reads GAGVSQSPSNKVTEKGKDVELRCDPISGHTALYWYRQSLGQGLEFLIYFQGNSAPDKSGLPSDRFSAERTGGSVSTLTIQRTQQEDSAVYLCATGSGSSYNEQFFGPGTRLTVL.

The table lists this clonotype with a few counts. This chain connects TRBV4-1 to TRBJ1-1; D uncertain. V was clipped by 2 bases and J by 0 bases, with 7 bases between them. The CDR3 has 14 amino acids. CDR1 and CDR2 from the germline V gene are MGHRA and YSYEKL. CDR3 sequence (DNA): TGCGCCAGCAGCCAACTACAGATGAACACTGAAGCTTTCTTT. Amino acids: CASSQLQMNTEAFF.

This clonotype has a handful of counts. The CDR3 loop reads CASSTSWGAAYEQYF. In DNA form, the CDR3 reads TGTGCCAGCAGCACCTCATGGGGGGCCGCCTACGAGCAGTACTTC. This chain joins TRBV5-4 and TRBJ2-7; tentatively, D is TRBD1 or TRBD2 (6 bases each). Germline CDR1 and CDR2: SGHNT and YYREEE (reference sequence). The V end was cut by 4 bases, the J end by 2 bases, with 16 bases between. The CDR3 sequence is 15 residues long.